This T cell receptor (beta chain) was captured in a study of T cell responses to AZD1222 COVID-19 vaccine. Study outcomes and limitations: Spike-wide coverage was observed for vaccine-associated CD4 TCRs, with dominant responses at 160-218 and 743-854. Per reports, nearly half of all spike-specific TCRs target regions that are unmutated in variants. Increases in Spike-specific TCR breadth and depth were seen after two AZD1222 doses. It should be noted that donors were predominantly white British and more often female, and clonal diversity was possibly underestimated.

This CDR3 region has 15 residues. The ends lost 4 bases at V and 5 bases at J; junction bases unmatched: 8. Germline V gene sequence: CDR1 MNHEY, CDR2 SVGEGT. In the case of this clone: Its target is not known.

This table comes from immunoSEQ multiplex PCR, and its TCRdb copy is limited to in-frame clones, with some not included. The repertoire consists of some 180,000 clones, with approximately 88% occurring once and the leading ten covering 0.95% to 1.1%. The sequencing here drew on peripheral blood, taken 28 days after the second AZD1222 dose. The chain carries TRBV6-2 or TRBV6-3 and TRBJ1-5; 7 bases fit TRBD1. This clonotype was obtained from an adult who received the AZD1222 COVID-19 vaccine. The DNA for the CDR3 is TGTGCCAGCAGTTCACGGGACAGTCGTCATCAGCCCCAGCATTTT. Protein sequence: CASSSRDSRHQPQHF.